The clone carrying this TCR beta chain has a single count. The antigen is not known. Use of 60 Vbeta and 13 Jbeta primers characterized the PCR. Using immunoSEQ multiplex PCR, the repertoire was profiled, and TCRdb retains in-frame clones only, with some absent. The table lists about 160,000 clones, around four fifths of them singletons, with about 10% in the top ten. The data derive from a study of cytomegalovirus exposure and HLA in healthy donors. Study-level results: Being productive about 87% or about 30% of the time was typical of most TCR beta V segments in an earlier analysis. The study designated about 180 TCR beta chains cytomegalovirus-associated. The later analysis indicated that the majority of CMV-associated TCR beta chains appeared HLA-restricted.

The V segment lost 0 bases and the J segment 1 base; nucleotides outside the gene matches: 5. The CDR3 totals 17 residues. Germline loops: CDR1 LGHNA, CDR2 YNFKEQ. The source is a man aged 45-65 years in good health and CMV-seropositive. V gene TRBV4-2 combines with J gene TRBJ2-5, with 10 bases aligning to TRBD2. Sequencing used PBMCs. The CDR3 here is CASSQDWLAGAQETQYF. The CDR3, as DNA: TGTGCCAGCAGCCAAGATTGGCTAGCGGGGGCCCAAGAGACCCAGTACTTC.